Below, one T cell receptor beta chain is given with its context. After removal of 1 base from V and 1 base from J, the junction contained 2 bases not matched to a gene. Germline V CDR1 and CDR2: LGHDT, YNNKEL (reference sequence). The CDR3 extends over 15 amino acids. This specimen belongs to a study of blood T cell repertoires in COVID-19. Overall study context: COVID-19 samples, acute and convalescent, were from the United States, Italy and Spain.

Participants were aged about 18 to 90 years, lived in about two dozen US areas, and enrolled virtually. Original methodology: For nucleated cells, counts were estimated from reference gene primer amplification. Data came from immunoSEQ multiplex PCR; TCRdb stores just in-frame clones and leaves some out. V and J calls plus clone size are reproduced from that table; the DNA served to infer D and trimming. Seen here are some 200,000 clones, 80% to 90% observed once, and the top ten hold 3% to 4%. The origin of this receptor is a woman between 18 and 29 years old in a cohort exposed to, infected with or recovered from COVID-19 (not recorded which). Sequencing used PBMCs or T cells enriched from blood (not recorded which). This chain connects TRBV3-1 (or the pseudogene TRBV3-2) to TRBJ2-5; 8 nucleotides match TRBD2. CDR3 protein: CASSQVAGGQETQYF. The DNA for the CDR3 is TGTGCCAGCAGCCAAGTTGCGGGGGGCCAAGAGACCCAGTACTTC.